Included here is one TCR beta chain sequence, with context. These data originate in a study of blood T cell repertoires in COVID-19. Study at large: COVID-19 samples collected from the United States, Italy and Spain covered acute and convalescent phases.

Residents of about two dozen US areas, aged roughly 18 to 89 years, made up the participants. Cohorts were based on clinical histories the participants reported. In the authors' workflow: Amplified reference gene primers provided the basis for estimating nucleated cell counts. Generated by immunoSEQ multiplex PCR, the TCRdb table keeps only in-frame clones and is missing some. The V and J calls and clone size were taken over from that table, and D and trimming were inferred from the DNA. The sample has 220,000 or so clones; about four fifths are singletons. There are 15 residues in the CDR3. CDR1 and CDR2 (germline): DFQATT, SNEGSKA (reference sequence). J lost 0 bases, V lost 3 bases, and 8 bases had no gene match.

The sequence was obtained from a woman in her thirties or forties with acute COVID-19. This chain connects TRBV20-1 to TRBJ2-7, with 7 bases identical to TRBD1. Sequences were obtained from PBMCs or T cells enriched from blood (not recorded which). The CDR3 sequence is CSASNRTGYSYEQYF. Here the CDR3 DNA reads TGCAGTGCTAGTAACCGGACAGGCTACTCCTACGAGCAGTACTTC.